The source of this T cell receptor beta chain is a study of blood T cells in healthy people across ages. The study recruited healthy Caucasian donors from Russia who were aged roughly 6 to 95. For every donor, a draw yielded around 10 milliliters of peripheral blood. Germline CDR1 is DFQATT and CDR2 is SNEGSKA (reference sequence). Trimming cost V 5 bases and J 0 bases, with 11 bases left between them. The CDR3 spans 15 residues. Sample-barcoded 5' priming and a J-beta primer mix drove a second PCR of roughly 7 to 11 cycles. Each of the cDNA molecules was tagged by a template-switch adaptor with 12 random nucleotides. TCRdb reprocessed the 5' RACE reads with MiXCR, giving one entry per CDR3 protein. The sample shows some 320,000 distinct CDR3 sequences, about 25% of them seen only once.

The sequenced sample consisted of blood. This sequence joins TRBV20-1 and TRBJ2-6; no clear D. This TCR came from a woman in her 70s in good health. CDR3 in DNA: TGCAGTGCTGACGCTACCGTCTCTGGGGCCAACGTCCTGACTTTC. It yields the protein CSADATVSGANVLTF.